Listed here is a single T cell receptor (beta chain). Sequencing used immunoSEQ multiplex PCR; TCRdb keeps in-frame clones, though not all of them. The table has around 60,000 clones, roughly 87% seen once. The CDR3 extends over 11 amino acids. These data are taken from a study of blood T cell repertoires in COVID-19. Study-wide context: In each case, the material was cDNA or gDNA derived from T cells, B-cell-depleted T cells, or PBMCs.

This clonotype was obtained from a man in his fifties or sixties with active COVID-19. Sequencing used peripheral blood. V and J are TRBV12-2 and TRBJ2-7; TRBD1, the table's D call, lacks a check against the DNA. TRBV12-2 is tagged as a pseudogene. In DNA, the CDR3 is TGTGCAAGCCTCAGGGCCTACGAGCAGTACTTC. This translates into CASLRAYEQYF.